The sequence of this T cell receptor (beta chain) was determined in a study of blood T cell repertoires in COVID-19. This clone was seen just once. The Seattle patients joined while their infection was active and were tracked longitudinally afterward. The authors' processing: Estimation of nucleated cell counts was performed using reference gene primer amplification. The repertoire was sequenced with immunoSEQ multiplex PCR; TCRdb's copy has only in-frame clones and lacks some. V, J and clone size derive from that table, while D and trimming were established from the DNA sequence. The data contain roughly 350,000 clones, 85% to 90% of them singletons. Germline V gene sequence: CDR1 MNHEY, CDR2 SVGAGI. V lost 8 bases and J lost 2, with 13 bases in between. This CDR3 comprises 13 residues.

The genes are TRBV6-5 and TRBJ2-7; D call uncertain. The specimen was peripheral blood. This sequence originates from a woman in her 70s with COVID-19, enrolled during active disease. CDR3 residues: CASGGKAPYEQYF. CDR3 bases: TGTGCCAGCGGCGGCAAAGCGCCCTACGAGCAGTACTTC.